This T cell receptor (beta chain) was captured by sequencing in a study of T cells after yellow fever vaccination. Study overall: Libraries from low-cell-number fractions were prepared with the SMART-Seq v4 Ultra Low Input RNA kit. Study-wide findings and caveats: Some clonotypes, a small share, were shared between CD4 and CD8 compartments. Subsequent booster samples again held most clones from primary vaccination (roughly 95% CD4, nearly 90% CD8).

Germline-derived CDR1 and CDR2 are SGHTA and FQGTGA. Trimming took 3 bases from V and 4 from J, leaving 9 bases between them. This CDR3 spans 13 amino acids. This clonotype has ten or more counts. What it binds is unknown. Template-switching 5'RACE yielded the TCR cDNA; a universal primer site and UMIs were added in the process. MiXCR, run by TCRdb on the 5' RACE reads, gives a single entry per CDR3 protein. Of 300,000 or so distinct CDR3 sequences listed, 3% to 4.5% are singletons. This receptor was taken from a man between 18 and 35 years old who received the YFV17D yellow fever vaccine. The sequences come from PBMCs, collected 5 days after the yellow fever booster vaccination. The chain uses TRBV7-3 and TRBJ1-1; D gene ambiguous. The CDR3 loop reads CASSFDVGTEAFF. The CDR3 DNA reads as TGTGCCAGCAGCTTTGATGTGGGCACTGAAGCTTTCTTT.